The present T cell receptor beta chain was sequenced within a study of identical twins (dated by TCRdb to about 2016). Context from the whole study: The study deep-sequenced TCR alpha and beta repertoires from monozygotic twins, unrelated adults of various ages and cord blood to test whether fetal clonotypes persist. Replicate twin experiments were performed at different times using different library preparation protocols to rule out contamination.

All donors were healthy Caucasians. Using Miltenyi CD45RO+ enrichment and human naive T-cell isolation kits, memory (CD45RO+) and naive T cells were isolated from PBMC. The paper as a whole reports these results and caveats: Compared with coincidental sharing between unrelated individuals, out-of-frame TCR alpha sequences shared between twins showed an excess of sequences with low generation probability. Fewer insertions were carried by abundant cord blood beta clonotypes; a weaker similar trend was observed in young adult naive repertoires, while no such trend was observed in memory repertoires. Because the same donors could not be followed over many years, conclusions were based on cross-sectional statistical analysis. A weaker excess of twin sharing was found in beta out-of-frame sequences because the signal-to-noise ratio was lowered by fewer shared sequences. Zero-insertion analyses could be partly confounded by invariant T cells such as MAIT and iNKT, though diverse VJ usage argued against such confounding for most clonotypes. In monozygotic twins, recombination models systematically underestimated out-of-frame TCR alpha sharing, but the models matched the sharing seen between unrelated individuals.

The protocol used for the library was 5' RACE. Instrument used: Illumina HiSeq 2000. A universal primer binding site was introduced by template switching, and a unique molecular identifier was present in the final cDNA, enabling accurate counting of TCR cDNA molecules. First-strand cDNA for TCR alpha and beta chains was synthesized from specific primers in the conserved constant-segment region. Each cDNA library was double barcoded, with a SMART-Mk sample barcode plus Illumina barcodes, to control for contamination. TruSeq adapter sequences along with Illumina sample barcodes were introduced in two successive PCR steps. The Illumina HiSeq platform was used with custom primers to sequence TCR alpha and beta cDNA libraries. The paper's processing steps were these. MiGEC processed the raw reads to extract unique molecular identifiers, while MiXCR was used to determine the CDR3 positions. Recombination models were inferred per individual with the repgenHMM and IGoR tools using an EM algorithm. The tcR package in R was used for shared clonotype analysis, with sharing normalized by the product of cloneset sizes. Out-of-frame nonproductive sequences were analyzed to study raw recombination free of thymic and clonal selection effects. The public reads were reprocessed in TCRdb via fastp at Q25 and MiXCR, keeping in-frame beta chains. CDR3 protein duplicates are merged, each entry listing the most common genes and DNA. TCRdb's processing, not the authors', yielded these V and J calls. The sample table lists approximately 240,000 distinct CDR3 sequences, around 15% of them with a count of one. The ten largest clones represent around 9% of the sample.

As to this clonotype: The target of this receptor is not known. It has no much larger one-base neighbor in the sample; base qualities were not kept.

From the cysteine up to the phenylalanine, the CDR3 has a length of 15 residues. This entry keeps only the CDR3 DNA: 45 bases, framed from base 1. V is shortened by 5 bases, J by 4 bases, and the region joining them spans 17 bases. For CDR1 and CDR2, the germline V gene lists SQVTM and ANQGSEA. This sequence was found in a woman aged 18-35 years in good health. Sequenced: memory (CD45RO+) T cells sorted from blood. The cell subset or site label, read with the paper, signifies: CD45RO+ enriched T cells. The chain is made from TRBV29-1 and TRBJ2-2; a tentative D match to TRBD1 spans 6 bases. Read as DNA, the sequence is TGCAGCGTTAGAACGGACAGAGCTGGCACCGGGGAGCTGTTTTTT. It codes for CSVRTDRAGTGELFF.